The entry below describes one T cell receptor (beta chain). These data come from a study of OX40 agonist ivuxolimab in advanced cancers. Here immunoSEQ multiplex PCR was the method, and the copy in TCRdb shows in-frame clones only, minus some. Among fewer than 45,000 clones, roughly 90% were seen once, and the ten largest hold around 0.56%. This TCR derives from an adult with an advanced solid tumor such as melanoma, head and neck, liver or kidney cancer. The sequences come from CD4+ or CD8+ T cells sorted from blood, collected in a trial of the OX40 agonist ivuxolimab.

The CDR3 DNA reads TGTGCCAGCAGCTTTAGGCCCCCTGAAGCTTTCTTT. Its translation: CASSFRPPEAFF. The chain combines TRBV7-2 with TRBJ1-1; D remains ambiguous. V was clipped by 3 bases and J by 6 bases, with 8 bases between them. The CDR3 consists of 12 residues. Germline CDR1 and CDR2: SGHTA and FQGNSA. Drawing the rest from reference TRBV7-2 and TRBJ1-1, the complete variable domain is GAGVSQSPSNKVTEKGKDVELRCDPISGHTALYWYRQSLGQGLEFLIYFQGNSAPDKSGLPSDRFSAERTGGSVSTLTIQRTQQEDSAVYLCASSFRPPEAFFGQGTRLTVV.